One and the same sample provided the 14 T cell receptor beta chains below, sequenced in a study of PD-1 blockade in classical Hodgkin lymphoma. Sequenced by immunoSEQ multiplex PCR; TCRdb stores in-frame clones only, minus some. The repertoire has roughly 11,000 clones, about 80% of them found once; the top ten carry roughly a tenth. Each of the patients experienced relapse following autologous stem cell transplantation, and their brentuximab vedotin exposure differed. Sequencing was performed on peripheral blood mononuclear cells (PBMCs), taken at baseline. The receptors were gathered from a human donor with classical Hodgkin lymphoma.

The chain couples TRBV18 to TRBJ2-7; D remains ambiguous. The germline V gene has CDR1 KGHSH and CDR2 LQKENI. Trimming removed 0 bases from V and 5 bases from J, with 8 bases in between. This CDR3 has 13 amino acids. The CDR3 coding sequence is TGTGCCAGCTCACCACCGATAAGGGACGAGCAGTACTTC. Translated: CASSPPIRDEQYF.

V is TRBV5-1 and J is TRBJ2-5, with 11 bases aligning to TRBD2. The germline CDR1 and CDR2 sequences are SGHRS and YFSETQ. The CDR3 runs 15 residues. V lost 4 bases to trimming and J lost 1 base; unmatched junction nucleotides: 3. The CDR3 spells CASSGLAGFQETQYF. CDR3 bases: TGCGCCAGCAGCGGACTAGCGGGTTTCCAAGAGACCCAGTACTTC.

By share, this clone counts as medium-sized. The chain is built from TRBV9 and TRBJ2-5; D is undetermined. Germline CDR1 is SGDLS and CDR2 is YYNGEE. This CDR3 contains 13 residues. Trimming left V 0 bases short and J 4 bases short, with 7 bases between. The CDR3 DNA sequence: TGTGCCAGCAGCGTAGGTATGGGAGAGACCCAGTACTTC. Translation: CASSVGMGETQYF.

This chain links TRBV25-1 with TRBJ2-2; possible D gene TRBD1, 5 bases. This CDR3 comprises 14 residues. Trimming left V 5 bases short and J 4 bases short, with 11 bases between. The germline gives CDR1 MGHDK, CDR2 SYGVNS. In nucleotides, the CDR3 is TGTGCCAGCAGTAAAGGTCAGGGCACCGGGGAGCTGTTTTTT. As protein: CASSKGQGTGELFF.

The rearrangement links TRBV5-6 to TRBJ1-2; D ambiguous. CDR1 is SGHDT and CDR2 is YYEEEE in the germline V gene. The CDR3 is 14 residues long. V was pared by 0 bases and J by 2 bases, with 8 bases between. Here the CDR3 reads CASSLGQANYGYTF. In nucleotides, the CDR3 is TGTGCCAGCAGCTTGGGGCAGGCCAACTATGGCTACACCTTC.

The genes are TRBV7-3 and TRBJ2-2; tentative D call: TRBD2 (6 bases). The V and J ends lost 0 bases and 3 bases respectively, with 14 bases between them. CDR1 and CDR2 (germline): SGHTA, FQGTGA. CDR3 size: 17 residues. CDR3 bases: TGTGCCAGCAGCTTAACTTCTAGCGCTGCGGACACCGGGGAGCTGTTTTTT. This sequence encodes CASSLTSSAADTGELFF.

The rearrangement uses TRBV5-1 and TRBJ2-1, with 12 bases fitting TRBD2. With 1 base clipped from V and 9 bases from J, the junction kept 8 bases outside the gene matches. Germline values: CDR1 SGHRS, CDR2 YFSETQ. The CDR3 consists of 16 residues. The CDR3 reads CASSLLSSGGAAEQFF. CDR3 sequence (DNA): TGCGCCAGCAGCTTGCTGTCTAGCGGGGGGGCCGCTGAGCAGTTCTTC.

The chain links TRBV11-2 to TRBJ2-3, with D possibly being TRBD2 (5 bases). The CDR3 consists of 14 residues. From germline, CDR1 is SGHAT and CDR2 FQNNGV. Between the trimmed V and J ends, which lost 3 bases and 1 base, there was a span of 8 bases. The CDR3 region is CASSFPAGTDTQYF. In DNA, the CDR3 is TGTGCCAGCAGCTTCCCAGCGGGCACAGATACGCAGTATTTT.

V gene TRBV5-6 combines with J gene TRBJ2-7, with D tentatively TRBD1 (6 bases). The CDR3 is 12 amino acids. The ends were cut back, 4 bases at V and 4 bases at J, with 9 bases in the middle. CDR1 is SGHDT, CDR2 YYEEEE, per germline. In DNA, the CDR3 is TGTGCCAGCAGCCTAGGACAGTACGAGCAGTACTTC. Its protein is CASSLGQYEQYF.

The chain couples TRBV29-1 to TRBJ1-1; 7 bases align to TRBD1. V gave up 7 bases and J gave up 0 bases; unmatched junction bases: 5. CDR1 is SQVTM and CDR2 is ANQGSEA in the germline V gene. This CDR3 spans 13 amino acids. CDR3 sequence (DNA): TGCAGCGCGGGGACAGTCATGAACACTGAAGCTTTCTTT. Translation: CSAGTVMNTEAFF.

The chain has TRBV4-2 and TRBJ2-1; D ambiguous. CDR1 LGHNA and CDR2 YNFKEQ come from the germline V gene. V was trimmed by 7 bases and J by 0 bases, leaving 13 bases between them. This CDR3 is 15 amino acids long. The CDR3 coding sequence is TGTGCCAGCATCCCAACGTCAAGCTCCTACAATGAGCAGTTCTTC. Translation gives CASIPTSSSYNEQFF.

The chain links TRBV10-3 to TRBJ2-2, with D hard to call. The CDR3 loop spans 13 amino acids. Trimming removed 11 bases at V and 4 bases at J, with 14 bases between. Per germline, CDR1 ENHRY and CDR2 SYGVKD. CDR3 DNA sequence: TGTGCCGGCCGCTCTGTCGGCACCGGGGAGCTGTTTTTT. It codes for CAGRSVGTGELFF.

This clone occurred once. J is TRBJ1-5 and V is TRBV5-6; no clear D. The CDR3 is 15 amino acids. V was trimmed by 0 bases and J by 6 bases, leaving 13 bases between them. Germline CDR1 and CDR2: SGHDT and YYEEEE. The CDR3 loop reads CASSLGQTNLQPQHF. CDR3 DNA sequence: TGTGCCAGCAGCTTGGGCCAGACGAATCTTCAGCCCCAGCATTTT.

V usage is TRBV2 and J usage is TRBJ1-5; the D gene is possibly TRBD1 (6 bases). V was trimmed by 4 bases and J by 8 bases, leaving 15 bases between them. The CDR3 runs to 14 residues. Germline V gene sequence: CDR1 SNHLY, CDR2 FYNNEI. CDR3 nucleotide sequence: TGTGCCAGCAGTGGGCAGGGGTGGAAAGAGCCCCAGCATTTT. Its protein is CASSGQGWKEPQHF. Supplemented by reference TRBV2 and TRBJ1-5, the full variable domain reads EPEVTQTPSHQVTQMGQEVILRCVPISNHLYFYWYRQILGQKVEFLVSFYNNEISEKSEIFDDQFSVERPDGSNFTLKIRSTKLEDSAMYFCASSGQGWKEPQHFGDGTRLSIL.